Below are 29 T cell receptor beta chains sequenced from a single sample in a study of blood T cells in healthy people across ages (dated by TCRdb to the mid-2010s). Preparation of the library involved 5' RACE. This sample was sequenced with an Illumina HiSeq 2500. The second PCR ran for about 7 to 11 cycles and used a J-beta primer mix along with a sample-barcoded 5' primer. The public reads were reanalyzed by TCRdb: fastp trimming at Q25, MiXCR alignment, in-frame beta chains only. Rows merge per CDR3 protein into single entries with the most common DNA and genes. This sample has some 800,000 distinct CDR3 sequences in its table, and around 42% of those were observed once. Of the sample, nearly 20% is held by the ten largest clones. Sample: blood. Source of these receptors: a man aged 55 to 70 in good health.

The V gene is TRBV7-2, the J gene TRBJ2-3; D might be TRBD2 (5 bases). V lost 3 bases and J lost 3, with 16 bases in between. The CDR3 contains 16 residues. Germline V gives CDR1 SGHTA, CDR2 FQGNSA. CDR3 coding DNA: TGTGCCAGCAGCTTGGTCTCGGTTGGGGAGACAGATACGCAGTATTTT. Protein product: CASSLVSVGETDTQYF.

This clonotype was detected a few times. The rearrangement links TRBV4-1 to TRBJ2-3; D gene unclear. V was cut by 0 bases and J by 2 bases, with 15 bases left in between. The germline gives CDR1 MGHRA, CDR2 YSYEKL. The CDR3 spans 17 residues. DNA of the CDR3: TGCGCCAGCAGCCAAGAGGGTAGCCTTAAATACACAGATACGCAGTATTTT. Amino acids: CASSQEGSLKYTDTQYF.

This clonotype was counted at least ten times. The chain joins TRBV4-1 to TRBJ1-4, with 9 bases fitting TRBD1. Germline-derived CDR1 and CDR2 are MGHRA and YSYEKL. Trimming at V came to 2 bases and at J to 8 bases, leaving 6 bases not matched to a gene. The CDR3 runs 15 residues. This CDR3 is CASSQWRTGDEKLFF. The CDR3 nucleotides are TGCGCCAGCAGCCAATGGAGGACAGGGGACGAAAAACTGTTTTTT.

This clonotype was counted a few times. The chain is built from TRBV5-1 and TRBJ2-7, with D perhaps assigned TRBD1 or TRBD2 (5 bases each). V was pared by 0 bases and J by 7 bases, with 20 bases between. There are 16 residues in the CDR3. CDR1 and CDR2 (germline): SGHRS, YFSETQ. The CDR3 DNA is TGCGCCAGCAGCTTGGCCAGTGGGCCAGGGAGCGAGGAGCAGTACTTC. It is translated as CASSLASGPGSEEQYF.

This clonotype was counted between two and nine times. This sequence joins TRBV6-2 or TRBV6-3 and TRBJ2-7; 7 bases are shared with TRBD2. The germline gives CDR1 MNHEY, CDR2 SVGEGT. V gave up 2 bases and J gave up 10 bases; unmatched junction bases: 14. The CDR3 covers 15 residues. The CDR3 nucleotides are TGTGCCAGCAGTTACAGCCTAGCTCTAAGGGAGGGCCAGTACTTC. It is translated as CASSYSLALREGQYF.

V and J are TRBV20-1 and TRBJ2-5; 9 bases map to TRBD2. The CDR3 is 16 residues long. Trimming cost V 0 bases and J 5 bases; bases outside gene matches: 10. Germline assignment: CDR1 DFQATT and CDR2 SNEGSKA (reference sequence). The CDR3 reads CSARDLKRGAQETQYF. CDR3 coding DNA: TGCAGTGCTAGAGATCTAAAGCGGGGGGCACAGGAGACCCAGTACTTC.

Only one count was recorded for this clonotype. The CDR3: CASRPTRTRSGELFF. DNA of the CDR3: TGTGCCAGCAGGCCGACTAGAACTAGGTCCGGGGAGCTGTTTTTT. The V call is TRBV7-2, the J call TRBJ2-2, with D perhaps TRBD2 (6 bases). V was clipped by 6 bases and J by 6 bases, with 17 bases between them. The CDR3 covers 15 residues. Germline assignment: CDR1 SGHTA and CDR2 FQGNSA.

The CDR3 nucleotides read TGTGCCAGTAGTACCGGGCTCAATGAGCAGTTCTTC. It is translated as CASSTGLNEQFF. The rearrangement uses TRBV19 and TRBJ2-1; D is unresolved. The CDR3 is 12 amino acids. Germline assignment: CDR1 LNHDA and CDR2 SQIVND (reference sequence). Trimming shortened V by 4 bases and J by 6 bases, and 7 bases separated the two germline ends.

This rearrangement joins TRBV5-1 to TRBJ2-5, with 7 nucleotides matching TRBD2. Trimming removed 0 bases from V and 1 base from J; junction bases left unmatched: 6. From germline, CDR1 is SGHRS and CDR2 YFSETQ. This CDR3 has 16 amino acids. In DNA form, the CDR3 reads TGCGCCAGCAGCTTGGGAGCAGCTAGCGGCCAAGAGACCCAGTACTTC. Translating it yields CASSLGAASGQETQYF. Looking up the rest from reference TRBV5-1 and TRBJ2-5 gives the full variable domain: KAGVTQTPRYLIKTRGQQVTLSCSPISGHRSVSWYQQTPGQGLQFLFEYFSETQRNKGNFPGRFSGRQFSNSRSEMNVSTLELGDSALYLCASSLGAASGQETQYFGPGTRLLVL.

This clonotype was observed a few times. The chain recombines TRBV27 with TRBJ2-5; 8 bases align to TRBD2. Germline V gene sequence: CDR1 MNHEY, CDR2 SMNVEV (reference sequence). There are 16 residues in the CDR3. The V segment lost 6 bases and the J segment 9 bases; nucleotides outside the gene matches: 18. CDR3 sequence: CASRSPGLGSPVSQYF. The DNA for the CDR3 is TGTGCCAGCAGATCGCCGGGACTAGGAAGCCCCGTGTCCCAGTACTTC.

This chain connects TRBV28 to TRBJ2-6; D possibly corresponds to TRBD1 (7 bases). Germline CDR1 reads MDHEN; CDR2 reads SYDVKM. The length of the CDR3 is 17 residues. V lost 3 bases to trimming and J lost 3 bases, with 15 bases between them. The CDR3, as DNA: TGTGCCAGCAGTTTGGATCAGGGGGGCGGTGGGGCCAACGTCCTGACTTTC. This gives the protein CASSLDQGGGGANVLTF.

This clonotype was seen only a few times. The genes are TRBV20-1 and TRBJ2-7, with TRBD2 matching 7 bases. The germline gives CDR1 DFQATT, CDR2 SNEGSKA (reference sequence). Unmatched junction bases numbered 8, after V lost 3 bases and J lost 3 bases. The CDR3 extends over 14 amino acids. CDR3 region: CSARIAGAFYEQYF. The CDR3 DNA reads TGCAGTGCTAGGATAGCGGGCGCTTTCTACGAGCAGTACTTC.

This clonotype was counted a few times. This rearrangement joins TRBV5-1 to TRBJ1-2; 8 positions match TRBD1. The trim removed 2 bases at V and 8 bases at J, leaving 14 bases unmatched. CDR1 is SGHRS, CDR2 YFSETQ, per germline. The length of the CDR3 is 16 residues. CDR3 amino acids: CASSFPIESDREGYTF. The CDR3 DNA is TGCGCCAGCAGCTTCCCCATCGAATCGGACAGGGAAGGCTACACCTTC.

The V and J genes are TRBV11-2 and TRBJ2-7, with D possibly matching TRBD1 (5 bases). Between the trimmed V and J ends, which lost 6 bases and 0 bases, there was a span of 9 bases. Germline V lookup: CDR1 SGHAT, CDR2 FQNNGV. The CDR3 has 13 residues. CDR3 region: CASRSDSSYEQYF. DNA for the CDR3: TGTGCCAGCAGGAGTGACAGCTCCTACGAGCAGTACTTC.

This sequence joins TRBV7-2 and TRBJ1-2; TRBD1 agrees at 10 bases. After removal of 1 base from V and 6 bases from J, the junction contained 5 bases not matched to a gene. The CDR3 runs to 15 residues. The germline V gene has CDR1 SGHTA and CDR2 FQGNSA. CDR3 in amino acids: CASSLGQGAGNGYTF. The CDR3 nucleotides read TGTGCCAGCAGCTTAGGACAGGGGGCTGGAAATGGCTACACCTTC.

Details on this clonotype: A much bigger clone sits one base away, suggesting this may be a read error. CDR3 coding DNA: TGTGCCAGAAGCCGCGGACGGAACACCGGGGAGCTGTTTTTT. Amino acid sequence: CARSRGRNTGELFF. V usage is TRBV3-1 and J usage is TRBJ2-2, with D hard to call. CDR1 and CDR2 from the germline V gene are LGHDT and YNNKEL (reference sequence). The CDR3 runs 14 residues.

CDR3 amino acids: CSARDLAGATNTGELFF. The CDR3 DNA sequence: TGCAGTGCTAGAGACCTAGCGGGGGCAACGAACACCGGGGAGCTGTTTTTT. The chain employs TRBV20-1 and TRBJ2-2, with 10 bases identical to TRBD2. CDR1 DFQATT and CDR2 SNEGSKA come from the germline V gene (reference sequence). With V trimmed by 0 bases and J by 0 bases, 4 bases remained unmatched. The CDR3 loop spans 17 amino acids.

This clonotype was seen more than once but under ten times. The CDR3 is CSARVQGDHYGYTF. The DNA for the CDR3 is TGCAGTGCTAGGGTGCAGGGGGATCACTATGGCTACACCTTC. The chain carries TRBV20-1 and TRBJ1-2; 7 bases map to TRBD1. The CDR3 is made up of 14 amino acids. Germline V gene sequence: CDR1 DFQATT, CDR2 SNEGSKA (reference sequence). The V gene end was trimmed by 3 bases and the J gene end by 3 bases; junction bases not matched to a gene: 7.

V is TRBV2 and J is TRBJ1-2, with D uncertain. This CDR3 contains 14 residues. Trimming took off 3 bases at V and 2 bases at J, with 10 bases between the two ends. Germline V lookup: CDR1 SNHLY, CDR2 FYNNEI. CDR3: CASSDRLNNYGYTF. The CDR3 DNA reads as TGTGCCAGCAGTGACCGACTGAACAACTATGGCTACACCTTC.

This clonotype came up a few times. V is TRBV5-1 and J is TRBJ1-2; D remains ambiguous. Germline CDR1 and CDR2: SGHRS and YFSETQ. The V and J ends lost 4 bases and 6 bases respectively, with 19 bases between them. This CDR3 has 15 amino acids. The CDR3: CASSPGLGMADGYTF. The CDR3 DNA reads as TGCGCCAGCAGCCCGGGCCTGGGGATGGCCGATGGCTACACCTTC.

CDR3 nucleotide sequence: TGTGCCAGCAGCCTCCGAACCGGGGACTACACCTTC. Translated, it gives CASSLRTGDYTF. This chain uses TRBV12-3 or TRBV12-4 with TRBJ1-2; D is ambiguous. The CDR3 sequence is 12 residues long. V lost 6 bases, J lost 10 bases, and 15 bases lay in between.

The V gene is TRBV20-1, the J gene TRBJ2-4; 10 nucleotides match TRBD2. Germline assignment: CDR1 DFQATT and CDR2 SNEGSKA (reference sequence). This CDR3 has 18 amino acids. The ends lost 3 bases at V and 0 bases at J; junction bases unmatched: 11. The CDR3 DNA is TGCAGTGCTAGTCCCCCGGTAGCGGGGGGCCTAGCCAAAAACATTCAGTACTTC. Amino acids: CSASPPVAGGLAKNIQYF.

This clonotype was seen a handful of times. Here the CDR3 DNA reads TGTGCCACCAGTGTAGGCGAGCAGTACTTC. This codes for CATSVGEQYF. The chain employs TRBV24-1 and TRBJ2-7; unclear D gene. Germline lookup yields CDR1 KGHDR and CDR2 SFDVKD. The CDR3 has 10 residues. V shed 5 bases and J shed 6 bases, with 4 bases lying between them.

CDR3 DNA: TGTGCCAGCAGTAGGGGGCTCATGAACACTGAAGCTTTCTTT. Encoded protein: CASSRGLMNTEAFF. This chain uses TRBV6-6 with TRBJ1-1; TRBD1 matches at 7 bases. V shed 5 bases, J shed 0 bases, and the junction held 3 bases outside the gene matches. The length of the CDR3 is 14 residues. Germline CDR1 is MNHNY and CDR2 is SVGAGI (reference sequence).

This chain uses TRBV6-2 or TRBV6-3 with TRBJ2-5; the match to TRBD2 covers 8 bases. The V and J ends lost 2 bases and 2 bases, in that order; junction bases with no gene match: 7. This CDR3 region has 16 residues. Germline V lookup: CDR1 MNHEY, CDR2 SVGEGT. The CDR3 protein is CASSYGLAGTQETQYF. The CDR3 nucleotides are TGTGCCAGCAGTTACGGATTAGCGGGGACTCAAGAGACCCAGTACTTC.

The chain couples TRBV20-1 to TRBJ2-3, with TRBD2 matching 11 bases. The V gene's germline CDR1 is DFQATT and CDR2 SNEGSKA (reference sequence). This CDR3 spans 13 amino acids. The CDR3 protein is CRTGTSGSDTQYF. In nucleotides, the CDR3 is TGCAGGACCGGGACTAGCGGTTCGGATACGCAGTATTTT.

V and J are TRBV20-1 and TRBJ2-7; D not resolved. CDR1 DFQATT and CDR2 SNEGSKA come from the germline V gene (reference sequence). The CDR3 consists of 12 residues. V shed 3 bases and J shed 4 bases, with 10 bases lying between them. The CDR3 DNA is TGCAGTGCTAGGGAGTTGGTTTACGAGCAGTACTTC. Amino acids: CSARELVYEQYF.

CDR3 sequence (DNA): TGTGCCAGCAGGACTACGGGACAGGGATTCTACGAGCAGTACTTC. Translation: CASRTTGQGFYEQYF. This sequence joins TRBV7-2 and TRBJ2-7; 9 nucleotides line up with TRBD1. Per germline, CDR1 SGHTA and CDR2 FQGNSA. This CDR3 spans 15 amino acids. Trimming cost V 6 bases and J 3 bases; bases outside gene matches: 9.

This clonotype was found once. This chain joins TRBV4-1 and TRBJ2-3; D might be TRBD1 or TRBD2, each matching 5 bases. CDR1 and CDR2 from the germline V gene are MGHRA and YSYEKL. The V end lost 1 base, the J end lost 7 bases, and 15 bases lay between the germline ends. The CDR3 spans 15 residues. The CDR3 sequence is CASSQGGNSPNTQYF. CDR3 nucleotide sequence: TGCGCCAGCAGCCAAGGGGGGAACTCCCCGAATACGCAGTATTTT.